What follows are 29 T cell receptor beta chains derived from one specimen sequenced in a study of blood T cells in healthy people across ages. Through a sample-barcoded 5' primer and a J-beta primer mix, a second PCR was run for roughly 7 to 11 cycles. TCRdb reprocessed the 5' RACE reads via MiXCR and lists one record per CDR3 protein. The sample has 550,000 to 650,000 distinct CDR3 sequences, roughly 30% seen once. Sequenced material: blood. These receptors were taken from a woman aged 80 or over in good health.

This clonotype was detected ten times or more. The gene calls are TRBV24-1 and TRBJ2-3; 12 nucleotides match TRBD2. The CDR3 contains 16 residues. V was pared by 4 bases and J by 12 bases, with 13 bases of the junction left unmatched. Germline V gene sequence: CDR1 KGHDR, CDR2 SFDVKD. The CDR3 spells CATSETSGGLAQAQYF. The CDR3 coding sequence is TGTGCCACCAGTGAAACTAGCGGGGGGCTAGCCCAGGCTCAGTATTTT.

J is TRBJ2-1 and V is TRBV25-1, with D unresolved. The CDR3 extends over 13 amino acids. CDR1 and CDR2 (germline): MGHDK, SYGVNS. The V gene lost 8 bases and the J gene lost 13 bases, with 21 bases spanning the gap. In DNA, the CDR3 is TGTGCCAGCCGAAATCCACCAGTAGAGACCCAGTTCTTC. Protein product: CASRNPPVETQFF.

The V gene is TRBV20-1, the J gene TRBJ1-2, with TRBD1 as a possible D gene (5 bases). Germline lookup yields CDR1 DFQATT and CDR2 SNEGSKA (reference sequence). Trimming took off 4 bases at V and 7 bases at J, with 13 bases between the two ends. This CDR3 spans 12 amino acids. The CDR3 nucleotides are TGCAGTGCTACGGACCCGGGGGTTGGCTACACCTTC. This gives the protein CSATDPGVGYTF.

V gene TRBV20-1 combines with J gene TRBJ1-4, with 11 positions matching TRBD1. The germline V gene encodes CDR1 DFQATT and CDR2 SNEGSKA (reference sequence). Trimming cost V 3 bases and J 5 bases; bases outside gene matches: 5. CDR3 length equals 15 residues. The CDR3 loop is CSARPGTGGNEKLFF. As DNA, the CDR3 is TGCAGTGCTAGGCCTGGGACAGGGGGGAATGAAAAACTGTTTTTT.

This clonotype was seen at least ten times. The gene calls are TRBV5-1 and TRBJ2-5; D is ambiguous. Germline assignment: CDR1 SGHRS and CDR2 YFSETQ. Trimming removed 0 bases from V and 5 bases from J, with 14 bases in between. The length of the CDR3 is 15 residues. The CDR3 region is CASSLESGIGETQYF. The CDR3 DNA follows: TGCGCCAGCAGCTTGGAGTCGGGTATAGGGGAGACCCAGTACTTC.

CDR3 protein: CASRSRSGELFF. In DNA form, the CDR3 reads TGTGCCAGCAGATCTAGATCCGGGGAGCTGTTTTTT. The chain has TRBV12-3 or TRBV12-4 and TRBJ2-2, with D hard to call. There are 12 residues in the CDR3. The V gene lost 6 bases and the J gene lost 6 bases, with 8 bases spanning the gap.

There are many counts of this clonotype. The V call is TRBV2, the J call TRBJ1-2; D might be TRBD1 (5 bases). The CDR3 is 12 amino acids. V dropped 9 bases and J dropped 1 base, with 9 bases sitting between them. The germline CDR1 and CDR2 sequences are SNHLY and FYNNEI. The CDR3 DNA follows: TGTGCCAGTCGACAGAATAACTATGGCTACACCTTC. Translated: CASRQNNYGYTF.

Comment on this clonotype: A read error may produce the germline difference seen at one junction end. This CDR3 is CASSGPVGTDPQYF. The CDR3 bases are TGTGCCAGCAGTGGGCCAGTGGGCACAGATCCGCAGTATTTT. The V gene is TRBV28, the J gene TRBJ2-3; D unresolved. CDR1 is MDHEN and CDR2 is SYDVKM in the germline V gene. CDR3 length: 14 residues.

This clonotype was observed a few times. The genes are TRBV20-1 and TRBJ1-3; no definite D call. Trimming shortened V by 7 bases and J by 3 bases, and 13 bases separated the two germline ends. The CDR3 is made up of 13 amino acids. Germline CDR1 and CDR2: DFQATT and SNEGSKA (reference sequence). CDR3 sequence: CSGGQTDGNTIYF. CDR3 DNA sequence: TGCAGTGGTGGCCAAACCGATGGAAACACCATATATTTT.

This clonotype was found many times. This chain joins TRBV25-1 and TRBJ2-6, with D uncertain. CDR1 is MGHDK, CDR2 SYGVNS, per germline. This CDR3 has 16 residues. V lost 7 bases, J lost 0 bases, and 13 bases lay in between. The CDR3 here is CASTPDVSSGANVLTF. CDR3 nucleotide sequence: TGTGCCAGCACCCCGGACGTAAGCTCTGGGGCCAACGTCCTGACTTTC.

Here the CDR3 reads CASSQVLWTSGSRVLYNEQFF. The CDR3 DNA is TGCGCCAGCAGCCAAGTCTTATGGACTAGCGGGAGTCGGGTCTTATACAATGAGCAGTTCTTC. This chain uses TRBV4-1 with TRBJ2-1; 13 bases map to TRBD2. With V trimmed by 1 base and J by 4 bases, 16 bases remained unmatched. The CDR3 contains 21 residues. From germline, CDR1 is MGHRA and CDR2 YSYEKL.

This clonotype was counted a few times. The chain has TRBV5-6 and TRBJ2-7, with TRBD2 identical over 8 bases. Germline CDR1 is SGHDT and CDR2 is YYEEEE. The junction had 10 bases not matched to a gene; V was cut back by 4 bases and J by 7 bases. The CDR3 totals 14 residues. CDR3: CASSPGGGEGEQYF. The DNA of the CDR3 is TGTGCCAGCAGCCCGGGGGGGGGAGAAGGTGAGCAGTACTTC.

This clonotype has a handful of counts. The chain employs TRBV12-3 or TRBV12-4 and TRBJ1-1; D remains unclear. The CDR3 spans 14 residues. Trimming removed 3 bases at V and 3 bases at J, with 11 bases between. The CDR3 nucleotides read TGTGCCAGCAGTTTCAAGGGATTGTACACTGAAGCTTTCTTT. It is translated as CASSFKGLYTEAFF.

In this sample, this clonotype turned up a few times. The chain employs TRBV30 and TRBJ1-1, with D possibly being TRBD1 (6 bases). The CDR3 totals 14 residues. Germline CDR1 is GTSNPN and CDR2 is SVGIG (reference sequence). The ends were cut back, 3 bases at V and 0 bases at J, with 11 bases in the middle. This CDR3 is CAWRNRAVNTEAFF. CDR3 coding DNA: TGTGCCTGGAGGAACAGGGCGGTGAACACTGAAGCTTTCTTT.

This clonotype has more than one count but fewer than ten. The gene calls are TRBV28 and TRBJ2-5, with TRBD1 matching over 8 bases. Germline loops: CDR1 MDHEN, CDR2 SYDVKM. CDR3 length: 14 residues. V was pared by 4 bases and J by 11 bases, with 12 bases of the junction left unmatched. CDR3 amino acids: CASSSNRGQALQYF. CDR3 bases: TGTGCCAGCAGTTCGAACCGGGGACAGGCCTTACAGTACTTC.

The chain employs TRBV20-1 and TRBJ2-7; TRBD1 matches 11 bases. The CDR3 has 14 amino acids. Germline V lookup: CDR1 DFQATT, CDR2 SNEGSKA (reference sequence). The trim removed 2 bases at V and 2 bases at J, leaving 2 bases unmatched. The CDR3 sequence: CSARLGQGAYEQYF. The CDR3, as DNA: TGCAGTGCTAGATTGGGACAGGGGGCCTACGAGCAGTACTTC.

In the case of this clonotype: A junction end diverges from the germline sequence, so it may reflect a read error. V gene TRBV6-6 combines with J gene TRBJ2-3, with 8 positions matching TRBD2. Germline-derived CDR1 and CDR2 are MNHNY and SVGAGI (reference sequence). This CDR3 has 17 amino acids. CDR3 amino acids: CASSYSRQAGGTDAQYF. CDR3 coding DNA: TGTGCCAGCAGTTACTCCAGGCAGGCGGGGGGCACAGATGCGCAGTATTTT.

The chain combines TRBV20-1 with TRBJ2-1, with 7 positions matching TRBD1. The CDR3 sequence is 12 residues long. V shed 5 bases, J shed 8 bases, and the junction held 6 bases outside the gene matches. Germline V gene sequence: CDR1 DFQATT, CDR2 SNEGSKA (reference sequence). Written as DNA, the CDR3 is TGCAGTGCTTCGACAGGGTGGGATGAGCAGTTCTTC. It translates to CSASTGWDEQFF.

This clonotype was picked up a small number of times. V is TRBV28 and J is TRBJ2-1; D possibly corresponds to TRBD1 (5 bases). Looked up from germline, CDR1 is MDHEN and CDR2 is SYDVKM. The CDR3 runs to 13 residues. V lost 3 bases to trimming and J lost 10 bases, with 13 bases between them. CDR3 sequence: CASSLQGSYEQFF. CDR3 DNA: TGTGCCAGCAGTTTGCAGGGTTCCTACGAGCAGTTCTTC.

The rearrangement uses TRBV20-1 and TRBJ2-1, with 9 bases identical to TRBD2. The CDR3 spans 15 residues. The V gene's germline CDR1 is DFQATT and CDR2 SNEGSKA (reference sequence). V trimming: 6 bases; J trimming: 0 bases; junction bases outside the gene matches: 6. The DNA for the CDR3 is TGCAGTGCAACCGCTAGCGGGACCTCCTACAATGAGCAGTTCTTC. It is translated as CSATASGTSYNEQFF.

The chain carries TRBV7-2 and TRBJ1-5, with D unclear. Looked up from germline, CDR1 is SGHTA and CDR2 is FQGNSA. The CDR3 runs 13 residues. The germline V and J ends were trimmed by 5 bases and 3 bases, with 8 bases remaining between them. Here the CDR3 reads CASSPAPNQPQHF. As DNA, the CDR3 is TGTGCCAGCAGCCCGGCCCCCAATCAGCCCCAGCATTTT. Full variable domain (missing parts from reference TRBV7-2 and TRBJ1-5): GAGVSQSPSNKVTEKGKDVELRCDPISGHTALYWYRQSLGQGLEFLIYFQGNSAPDKSGLPSDRFSAERTGGSVSTLTIQRTQQEDSAVYLCASSPAPNQPQHFGDGTRLSIL.

In this sample, this clonotype turned up a few times. This chain joins TRBV11-3 and TRBJ1-6, with a possible D match to TRBD1 (5 bases). The CDR3 runs 13 residues. Germline lookup yields CDR1 SGHNT and CDR2 YENEEA. Trimming pared 1 base from V and 9 bases from J, leaving 7 bases between. The CDR3 nucleotides read TGTGCCAGCAGCTTAGGAGGGGCTTCACCCCTCCACTTT. It specifies CASSLGGASPLHF.

The chain joins TRBV20-1 to TRBJ1-3; no definite D call. CDR3 length equals 15 residues. Deletions cut 0 bases from V and 0 bases from J, with 9 bases between. Germline lookup yields CDR1 DFQATT and CDR2 SNEGSKA (reference sequence). The CDR3 DNA is TGCAGTGCTAGAGATTGGTCAGACTCTGGAAACACCATATATTTT. Its protein is CSARDWSDSGNTIYF.

This clonotype was recorded many times. The genes are TRBV5-6 and TRBJ2-7, with a tentative D call TRBD2 (5 bases). Germline lookup yields CDR1 SGHDT and CDR2 YYEEEE. This CDR3 is 16 amino acids long. V was clipped by 0 bases and J by 2 bases, with 15 bases between them. This CDR3 reads CASSLAGKATTYEQYF. The CDR3 nucleotides read TGTGCCAGCAGCTTGGCCGGAAAAGCGACTACCTACGAGCAGTACTTC. Using reference TRBV5-6 and TRBJ2-7 for the parts outside the CDR3, the full variable domain is DAGVTQSPTHLIKTRGQQVTLRCSPKSGHDTVSWYQQALGQGPQFIFQYYEEEERQRGNFPDRFSGHQFPNYSSELNVNALLLGDSALYLCASSLAGKATTYEQYFGPGTRLTVT.

The rearrangement uses TRBV6-5 and TRBJ2-2; D gene unclear. The CDR3 is made up of 12 amino acids. Germline V gene sequence: CDR1 MNHEY, CDR2 SVGAGI. Trimming shortened V by 5 bases and J by 3 bases, and 4 bases separated the two germline ends. CDR3 residues: CASSHYTGELFF. The DNA of the CDR3 is TGTGCCAGCAGTCATTACACCGGGGAGCTGTTTTTT.

DNA of the CDR3: TGTGCCAGCAGCGCCGGGAGGGCACACACCGGGGAGCTGTTTTTT. This encodes CASSAGRAHTGELFF. The chain combines TRBV7-2 with TRBJ2-2, with 8 bases aligning to TRBD2. This CDR3 has 15 amino acids. Germline lookup yields CDR1 SGHTA and CDR2 FQGNSA. V trimming: 5 bases; J trimming: 3 bases; junction bases outside the gene matches: 5.

This clonotype was seen once. Given a much more abundant clone one base away, this may be a read error. The chain joins TRBV7-6 to TRBJ2-5, with D maybe TRBD2 (6 bases). The CDR3 has 14 amino acids. CDR1 is SGHVS and CDR2 is FNYEAQ in the germline V gene. V lost 5 bases, J lost 11 bases, and 21 bases lay in between. The CDR3 here is CASSVNWGEDKQYF. The CDR3 DNA reads as TGTGCCAGCAGCGTTAACTGGGGGGAAGACAAGCAGTACTTC.

This clonotype was picked up many times. The chain combines TRBV28 with TRBJ2-7; a weak D match, TRBD1 (6 bases). This CDR3 contains 13 residues. The germline CDR1 and CDR2 sequences are MDHEN and SYDVKM. Trimming cost V 6 bases and J 5 bases, with 14 bases left between them. The CDR3 here is CASSPTYRDEQYF. CDR3 nucleotides: TGTGCCAGCAGCCCCACCTACAGGGACGAGCAGTACTTC.

V is TRBV11-3 and J is TRBJ2-1, with D maybe TRBD1 (8 bases). Trimming took off 5 bases at V and 0 bases at J, with 26 bases between the two ends. This CDR3 is 20 amino acids long. Germline V lookup: CDR1 SGHNT, CDR2 YENEEA. This chain's CDR3 is CASSIGQGGDRMSSYNEQFF. The CDR3 nucleotides read TGTGCCAGCAGCATCGGACAGGGAGGGGATCGGATGAGCTCCTACAATGAGCAGTTCTTC.